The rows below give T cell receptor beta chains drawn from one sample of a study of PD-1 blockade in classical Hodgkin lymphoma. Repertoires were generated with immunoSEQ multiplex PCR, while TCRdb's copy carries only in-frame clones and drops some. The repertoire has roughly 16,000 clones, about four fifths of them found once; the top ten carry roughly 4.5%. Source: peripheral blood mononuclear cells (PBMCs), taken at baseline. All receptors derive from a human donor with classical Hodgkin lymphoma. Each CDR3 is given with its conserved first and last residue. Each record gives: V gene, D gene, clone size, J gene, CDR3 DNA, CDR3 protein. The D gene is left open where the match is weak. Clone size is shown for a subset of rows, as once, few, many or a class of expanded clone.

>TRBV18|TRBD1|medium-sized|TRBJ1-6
TGTGCCAGCTCGCCCGGGACAGCTTATTCACCCCTCCACTTT
CASSPGTAYSPLHF
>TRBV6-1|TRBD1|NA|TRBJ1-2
TGTGCCAGCCGGACAGGGGGCAGAGTGTATGGCTACACCTTC
CASRTGGRVYGYTF
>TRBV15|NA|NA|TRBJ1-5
TGTGCCACCAGCTGGGACGGTGATAGCAATCAGCCCCAGCATTTT
CATSWDGDSNQPQHF
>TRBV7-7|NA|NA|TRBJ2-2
TGTGCCAGCAGCTACAGGAACACCGGGGAGCTGTTTTTT
CASSYRNTGELFF
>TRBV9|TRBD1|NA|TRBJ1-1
TGTGCCAGCAGCGCACAGGGGATGGGCACTGAAGCTTTCTTT
CASSAQGMGTEAFF
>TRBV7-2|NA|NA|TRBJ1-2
TGTGCCAGCAGTCCTACCCGAAGGGGGGGCAGCTATGGCTACACCTTC
CASSPTRRGGSYGYTF
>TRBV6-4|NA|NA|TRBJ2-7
TGTGCCAGCAGTGACCCTACAGGGATAGTCACCTACGAGCAGTACTTC
CASSDPTGIVTYEQYF
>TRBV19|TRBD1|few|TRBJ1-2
TGTGCCAGTAGTATGACACCGGGACAGAGATATGGCTACACCTTC
CASSMTPGQRYGYTF
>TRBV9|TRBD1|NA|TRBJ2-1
TGTGCCAGCAGTGGGGGACAGGGGGCTAACAATGAGCAGTTCTTC
CASSGGQGANNEQFF
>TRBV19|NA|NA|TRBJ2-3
TGTGCCAGTAGTGGACGGCGATACAGGGATACGCAGTATTTT
CASSGRRYRDTQYF
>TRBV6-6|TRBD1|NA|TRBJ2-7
TGTGCCAGCAGCCAGCGGGACAGGGGCTACGAGCAGTACTTC
CASSQRDRGYEQYF
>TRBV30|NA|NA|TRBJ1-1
TGTGCCTGGAGGGGACACCCGAACACTGAAGCTTTCTTT
CAWRGHPNTEAFF
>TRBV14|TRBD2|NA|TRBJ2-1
TGTGCCAGCAGCTCGATGCCTAATCGACTAGCGGGAGAAAATGAGCAGTTCTTC
CASSSMPNRLAGENEQFF
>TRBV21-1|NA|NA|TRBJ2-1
TGTGCCAGCATTTCTCGGTCCTACAATGAGCAGTTCTTC
CASISRSYNEQFF
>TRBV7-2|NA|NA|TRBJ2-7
TGTGCCAGCAGCTTAAATTACCCCGAGCAGTACTTC
CASSLNYPEQYF
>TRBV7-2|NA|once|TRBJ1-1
TGTGCCAGCAGCCCGGGGATGAACACTGAAGCTTTCTTT
CASSPGMNTEAFF
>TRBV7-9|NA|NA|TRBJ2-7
TGTGCCAGCAGCTTCGGGGGTGGGGTTGAGTACGAGCAGTACTTC
CASSFGGGVEYEQYF
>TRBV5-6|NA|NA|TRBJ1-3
TGTGCCAGCAGCTTGGCCTCTGGAAACACCATATATTTT
CASSLASGNTIYF
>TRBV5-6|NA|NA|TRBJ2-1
TGTGCCAGCAGCTTGGTATTCAGGGGGGAAGGGAATGAGCAGTTCTTC
CASSLVFRGEGNEQFF
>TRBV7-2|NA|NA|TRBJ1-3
TGTGCCAGCAGCTATGTCTCTGGAAACACCATATATTTT
CASSYVSGNTIYF
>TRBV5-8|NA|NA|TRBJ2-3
TGTGCCAGCAGCTTCTTAGCGGCCACAGATACGCAGTATTTT
CASSFLAATDTQYF
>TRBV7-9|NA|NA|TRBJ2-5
TGTGCCAGCAGCCCCCAAGTCTTGGAGGAGACCCAGTACTTC
CASSPQVLEETQYF
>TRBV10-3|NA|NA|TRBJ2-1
TGTGCCATCAGTGAGGTCGGGCGCCGCAGGGGTAATGAGCAGTTCTTC
CAISEVGRRRGNEQFF
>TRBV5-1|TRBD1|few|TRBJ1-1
TGCGCCAGCAGCGGGGACAGGGAAAATAGGGTGGCTTTCTTT
CASSGDRENRVAFF
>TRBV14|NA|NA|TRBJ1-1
TGTGCCAGCAGCCAAGATAGGTTTGAAGCTTTCTTT
CASSQDRFEAFF
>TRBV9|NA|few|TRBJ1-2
TGTGCCAGCAGCGCCCTTACCCAAACAGGGAGGGGCTACACCTTC
CASSALTQTGRGYTF
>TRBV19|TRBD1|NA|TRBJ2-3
TGTGCCAGTAGCCTAAAGGGGGCGCTTAGCACAGATACGCAGTATTTT
CASSLKGALSTDTQYF
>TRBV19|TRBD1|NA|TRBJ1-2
TGTGCCAGTGGTAGACAGGGAGGAGTTTTAGGAGGCTACACCTTC
CASGRQGGVLGGYTF
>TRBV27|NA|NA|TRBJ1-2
TGTGCCAGCAGTTTATGGGGGGGGGCCATCCGGACCTTC
CASSLWGGAIRTF
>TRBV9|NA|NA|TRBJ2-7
TGTGCCAGCAGCGTAGGCGGTAGCGGCTACGAGCAGTACTTC
CASSVGGSGYEQYF
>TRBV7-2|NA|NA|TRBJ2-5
TGTGCCAGCAGCCGAGGGGGGGGACAAGAGACCCAGTACTTC
CASSRGGGQETQYF
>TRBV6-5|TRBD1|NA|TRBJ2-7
TGTGCCAGCAGTTATGGGGACAGAACCTACGAGCAGTACTTC
CASSYGDRTYEQYF
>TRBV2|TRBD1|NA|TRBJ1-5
TGTGCCAGCATTTTACAGGGGGGGAGTGGCAATCAGCCCCAGCATTTT
CASILQGGSGNQPQHF
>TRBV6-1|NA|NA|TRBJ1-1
TGTGCCAGCCGCCGAGCAGCTATGAACACTGAAGCTTTCTTT
CASRRAAMNTEAFF
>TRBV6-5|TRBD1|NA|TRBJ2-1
TGTGCCAGCAGTTATCAGGGGGCAGGTTTCAATGAGCAGTTCTTC
CASSYQGAGFNEQFF
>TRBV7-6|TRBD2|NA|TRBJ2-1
TGTGCCAGCAGCCCCGCTTGGGGCCTAGCGGGGACTGAGCAGTTCTTC
CASSPAWGLAGTEQFF
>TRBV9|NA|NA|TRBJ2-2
TGTGCCAGCAGCGTAGACGGGACCGTATCCGGGGAGCTGTTTTTT
CASSVDGTVSGELFF
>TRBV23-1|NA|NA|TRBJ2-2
TGCGCCAGCAGTCACTCACTAAACAGGGTGGACACCGGGGAGCTGTTTTTT
CASSHSLNRVDTGELFF
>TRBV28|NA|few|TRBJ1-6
TGTGCCAGCGGAAGGGGCTCCTATAATTCACCCCTCCACTTT
CASGRGSYNSPLHF
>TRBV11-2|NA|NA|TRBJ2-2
TGTGCCAGCAGCTCCAGGGCGGCGATGAACGGGGAGCTGTTTTTT
CASSSRAAMNGELFF
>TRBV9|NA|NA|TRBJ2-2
TGTGCCAGCAGCGTAGTGGGATTGAACACCGGGGAGCTGTTTTTT
CASSVVGLNTGELFF
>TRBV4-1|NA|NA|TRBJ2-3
TGCGCCAGCAGCCAAGTCCAAGATATAAGGTATTTT
CASSQVQDIRYF
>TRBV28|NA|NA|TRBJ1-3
TGTGCCAGCAGTTTAAGAGGTTATTTACGCTCTGGAAACACCATATATTTC
CASSLRGYLRSGNTIYF
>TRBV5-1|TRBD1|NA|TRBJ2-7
TGCGCCAGCAGTCGACAGGGGTCCTACGAGCAGTACTTC
CASSRQGSYEQYF
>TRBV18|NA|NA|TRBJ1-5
TGTGCCAGCTCACCTTGGGGGGAGGATCAGCCCCAGCATTTT
CASSPWGEDQPQHF
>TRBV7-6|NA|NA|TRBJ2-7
TGTGCCAGCAGCCCCAATTATCGCGAGCAGTACTTC
CASSPNYREQYF
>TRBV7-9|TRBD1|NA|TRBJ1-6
TGTGCCAGCAGCGTGGGACAGAGAGCCTCACCCCTCCACTTT
CASSVGQRASPLHF
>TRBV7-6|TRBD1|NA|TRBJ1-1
TGTGCCAGCAGCCGGACGGGGACAGGGGCCCCGGAAGCTTTCTTT
CASSRTGTGAPEAFF
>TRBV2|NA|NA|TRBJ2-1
TGTGCCAGCAGAAGGGACACAGTAGGGAGTGAGCAGTTCTTC
CASRRDTVGSEQFF
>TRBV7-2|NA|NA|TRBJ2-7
TGTGCCAGCAGCTTGGCAGGGAGCTACGAGCAGTACTTC
CASSLAGSYEQYF
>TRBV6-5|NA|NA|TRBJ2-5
TGTGCCAGCAGTTCCCCAGGGGCAGGGAGAAAGGAGACCCAGTACTTC
CASSSPGAGRKETQYF
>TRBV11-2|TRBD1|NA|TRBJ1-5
TGTGCCAGCAGTCGGACAGGGTTCAATCAGCCCCAGCATTTT
CASSRTGFNQPQHF
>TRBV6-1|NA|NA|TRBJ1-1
TGTGCCAGTAAACCAACGACAGTTAACACTGAAGCTTTCTTT
CASKPTTVNTEAFF